The 26 T cell receptor beta chains in this list originate from one sample, sequenced in a study of blood T cell repertoires in COVID-19 (dated by TCRdb to the early 2020s). Libraries were prepared through the immunoSEQ multiplex PCR assay. Held by TCRdb, this immuneACCESS table contains in-frame sequences only and omits some clones. Under half of the omission traces to an unresolved V gene where checked; the cause of the rest is unknown. Across this sample there are over 200,000 clones, with 84% seen only once. The ten most abundant clones make up 1.8% of the sample. The specimen was PBMCs or T cells enriched from blood (not recorded which). The source of these receptors is a man between 60 and 75 years old who had recovered from COVID-19.

The genes are TRBV4-3 and TRBJ1-2, with 7 bases fitting TRBD1. V shed 1 base and J 9 bases; nucleotides not matched to a gene: 8. This CDR3 has 14 amino acids. Germline V gives CDR1 LGHNA, CDR2 YSLEER. The CDR3 DNA sequence: TGCGCCAGCAGCCAAGGGAGACAGGGCATCAGCTACACCTTC. Translating it yields CASSQGRQGISYTF.

The chain combines TRBV3-1 (or the pseudogene TRBV3-2) with TRBJ2-2; 13 bases are a match to TRBD2. V lost 4 bases and J lost 3; bases outside the gene matches: 8. The CDR3 is 18 residues long. Looked up from germline, CDR1 is LGHDT and CDR2 is YNNKEL (reference sequence). The DNA for the CDR3 is TGTGCCAGCAGCCCGGTCGGGACTAGCGGGGACTACACCGGGGAGCTGTTTTTT. It encodes CASSPVGTSGDYTGELFF.

As concerns this clone: Other nucleotide sequences from this sample produce the same CDR3. This chain's CDR3 is CASSLVAGSGNTIYF. DNA for the CDR3: TGCGCCAGCAGCTTGGTAGCGGGGTCTGGAAACACCATATATTTT. The chain is built from TRBV5-1 and TRBJ1-3; no firm D call. The CDR3 runs 15 residues. V lost 0 bases and J lost 1, with 8 bases in between. Germline CDR1 SGHRS, CDR2 YFSETQ. Together with reference TRBV5-1 and TRBJ1-3, the CDR3 gives the full variable domain: KAGVTQTPRYLIKTRGQQVTLSCSPISGHRSVSWYQQTPGQGLQFLFEYFSETQRNKGNFPGRFSGRQFSNSRSEMNVSTLELGDSALYLCASSLVAGSGNTIYFGEGSWLTVV.

This clone came up a few times. The gene calls are TRBV7-2 and TRBJ2-5; 8 nucleotides align to TRBD1. Germline V lookup: CDR1 SGHTA, CDR2 FQGNSA. The CDR3 length is 14 residues. J lost 5 bases, V lost 5 bases, and 7 bases had no gene match. CDR3 sequence (DNA): TGTGCCAGCAGCCTACGGGACAGGTCCGAGACCCAGTACTTC. Translation gives CASSLRDRSETQYF.

The CDR3 is CASSPRVSGDTEAFF. The CDR3 DNA reads as TGTGCCAGCTCACCTCGCGTTTCGGGAGACACTGAAGCTTTCTTT. The chain recombines TRBV18 with TRBJ1-1; D gene ambiguous. V was trimmed by 3 bases and J by 3 bases, leaving 14 bases between them. The V gene's germline CDR1 is KGHSH and CDR2 LQKENI. CDR3 size: 15 residues.

There are a few counts of this clone. V and J are TRBV7-9 and TRBJ2-3, with TRBD2 matching over 12 bases. V shed 5 bases, J shed 8 bases, and the junction held 8 bases outside the gene matches. In germline, CDR1 is SEHNR, CDR2 FQNEAQ (reference sequence). The CDR3 spans 15 residues. CDR3 region: CASSGLAGGLGTQYF. CDR3 bases: TGTGCCAGCAGCGGGCTAGCGGGGGGGCTCGGTACGCAGTATTTT. Full variable domain (outside the CDR3, taken from reference TRBV7-9 and TRBJ2-3): DTGVSQNPRHKITKRGQNVTFRCDPISEHNRLYWYRQTLGQGPEFLTYFQNEAQLEKSRLLSDRFSAERPKGSFSTLEIQRTEQGDSAMYLCASSGLAGGLGTQYFGPGTRLTVL.

The rearrangement joins TRBV3-1 (or the pseudogene TRBV3-2) to TRBJ2-5; TRBD2 is a possible D gene (7 bases). The CDR3 has 16 residues. The V gene's germline CDR1 is LGHDT and CDR2 YNNKEL (reference sequence). V lost 4 bases and J 5 bases, leaving 20 bases between the germline ends. CDR3 coding DNA: TGTGCCAGCAGCCCCCCGAGGGGGGGCGCGGGTGAGACCCAGTACTTC. Its protein product is CASSPPRGGAGETQYF.

This clone was recorded only once. The chain has TRBV29-1 and TRBJ1-2; TRBD1 agrees at 7 bases. CDR1 is SQVTM and CDR2 is ANQGSEA in the germline V gene. J was trimmed by 2 bases and V by 7 bases; bases with no gene match: 4. This CDR3 has 12 amino acids. The CDR3 protein is CSGQGLNYGYTF. In DNA, the CDR3 is TGCAGCGGACAGGGTTTAAACTATGGCTACACCTTC. Variable domain in full (rest from reference TRBV29-1 and TRBJ1-2): SAVISQKPSRDICQRGTSLTIQCQVDSQVTMMFWYRQQPGQSLTLIATANQGSEATYESGFVIDKFPISRPNLTFSTLTVSNMSPEDSSIYLCSGQGLNYGYTFGSGTRLTVV.

The gene calls are TRBV6-2 or TRBV6-3 and TRBJ1-1; D is undetermined. V shed 6 bases and J shed 1 base, with 12 bases lying between them. CDR1 and CDR2 (germline): MNHEY, SVGEGT. This CDR3 contains 14 residues. CDR3 coding DNA: TGTGCCAGCAGCCCCGAAGGAGGGAACACTGAAGCTTTCTTT. Its protein is CASSPEGGNTEAFF.

The CDR3 reads CSAAVGGQAFF. CDR3 in DNA: TGCAGTGCTGCCGTAGGAGGTCAAGCTTTCTTT. J is TRBJ1-1 and V is TRBV20-1; no reliable D call. Germline V lookup: CDR1 DFQATT, CDR2 SNEGSKA (reference sequence). Trimming removed 5 bases from V and 9 bases from J, with 13 bases in between. The CDR3 has 11 residues.

This chain links TRBV7-9 with TRBJ1-1, with D possibly matching TRBD1 (5 bases). Germline values: CDR1 SEHNR, CDR2 FQNEAQ (reference sequence). The CDR3 sequence is 12 residues long. V was trimmed by 5 bases and J by 3 bases, leaving 7 bases between them. CDR3 DNA sequence: TGTGCCAGCAGCCCAGGGTACACTGAAGCTTTCTTT. It yields the protein CASSPGYTEAFF.

This clone was detected once. The gene calls are TRBV10-3 and TRBJ2-1; TRBD2 aligns across 9 bases. Germline V lookup: CDR1 ENHRY, CDR2 SYGVKD. The CDR3 loop spans 14 amino acids. The V segment lost 8 bases and the J segment 7 bases; nucleotides outside the gene matches: 9. The CDR3 sequence is CAIGGGGAENEQFF. The CDR3 coding sequence is TGTGCCATCGGTGGCGGGGGGGCCGAGAATGAGCAGTTCTTC.

The chain recombines TRBV6-4 with TRBJ1-6; 11 bases map to TRBD1. Germline V CDR1 and CDR2: MRHNA, SNTAGT. With V trimmed by 7 bases and J by 3 bases, 5 bases remained unmatched. The CDR3 is 16 residues long. The CDR3 protein is CASNRTGGFYNSPLHF. CDR3 nucleotides: TGTGCCAGCAATAGGACAGGGGGCTTCTATAATTCACCCCTCCACTTT.

V and J are TRBV7-2 and TRBJ1-1, with D uncertain. Trimming shortened V by 2 bases and J by 4 bases, and 14 bases separated the two germline ends. The CDR3 is made up of 15 amino acids. Germline V gene data show CDR1 as SGHTA and CDR2 as FQGNSA. CDR3 bases: TGTGCCAGCAGCTTATCCCCGGGGTCGGGCACTGAAGCTTTCTTT. Residues: CASSLSPGSGTEAFF.

This clone appeared a single time. The rearrangement joins TRBV9 to TRBJ2-6; maybe TRBD2 (7 bases). Germline CDR1 is SGDLS and CDR2 is YYNGEE. The ends were cut back, 0 bases at V and 0 bases at J, with 10 bases in the middle. CDR3 length: 17 residues. In DNA, the CDR3 is TGTGCCAGCAGCGTAGACGGGGGGCACTCTGGGGCCAACGTCCTGACTTTC. Translating it yields CASSVDGGHSGANVLTF.

The V call is TRBV5-1, the J call TRBJ1-6; tentative D call: TRBD1 (5 bases). Germline CDR1 reads SGHRS; CDR2 reads YFSETQ. The CDR3 is made up of 14 amino acids. Trimming left V 4 bases short and J 5 bases short, with 10 bases between. The CDR3: CASSIQGDNSPLHF. As DNA, the CDR3 is TGCGCCAGCAGCATTCAGGGTGATAATTCACCCCTCCACTTT.

This sequence joins TRBV2 and TRBJ2-5; 9 positions match TRBD1. V lost 4 bases, J lost 1 base, and 1 base stayed unmatched. The CDR3 is 14 amino acids. Germline CDR1 SNHLY, CDR2 FYNNEI. The CDR3 region is CASSGQGVQETQYF. DNA for the CDR3: TGTGCCAGCAGTGGACAGGGGGTCCAAGAGACCCAGTACTTC.

The chain joins TRBV29-1 to TRBJ1-1; 7 nucleotides align to TRBD1. V dropped 3 bases and J dropped 2; count of bases not matched to a gene: 6. The CDR3 extends over 14 amino acids. From germline, CDR1 is SQVTM and CDR2 ANQGSEA. CDR3 coding DNA: TGCAGCGTTGACGTTACAGGGGTTAACACTGAAGCTTTCTTT. Translated, it gives CSVDVTGVNTEAFF.

V and J are TRBV2 and TRBJ1-6, with TRBD1 matching over 8 bases. CDR1 and CDR2 from the germline V gene are SNHLY and FYNNEI. This CDR3 has 13 residues. The junction had 2 bases not matched to a gene; V was cut back by 6 bases and J by 7 bases. CDR3 protein: CASRDRGNSPLHF. DNA for the CDR3: TGTGCCAGCAGAGACAGGGGAAATTCACCCCTCCACTTT. The variable domain in full, completed from reference TRBV2 and TRBJ1-6, reads EPEVTQTPSHQVTQMGQEVILRCVPISNHLYFYWYRQILGQKVEFLVSFYNNEISEKSEIFDDQFSVERPDGSNFTLKIRSTKLEDSAMYFCASRDRGNSPLHFGNGTRLTVT.

Written as DNA, the CDR3 is TGTGCCAGCAGCCGAGGACACGGAGCCTACGAGCAGTACTTC. Protein product: CASSRGHGAYEQYF. V gene TRBV11-2 combines with J gene TRBJ2-7; a possible D gene is TRBD1 (5 bases). The V end was cut by 5 bases, the J end by 2 bases, with 13 bases between. This CDR3 has 14 residues. Germline V gene lookup returns CDR1 SGHAT and CDR2 FQNNGV.

This clone was counted between two and nine times. This rearrangement joins TRBV7-2 to TRBJ1-2; weak D call: TRBD1 (6 bases). The CDR3 consists of 15 residues. Trimming took off 5 bases at V and 4 bases at J, with 17 bases between the two ends. Germline V gives CDR1 SGHTA, CDR2 FQGNSA. CDR3 protein: CASSPAGRGTYGYTF. CDR3 coding DNA: TGTGCCAGCAGCCCGGCCGGGAGGGGGACCTATGGCTACACCTTC.

This clone appeared a single time. The V call is TRBV2, the J call TRBJ2-1; D unresolved. The length of the CDR3 is 13 residues. V lost 2 bases and J lost 7, with 9 bases in between. Germline CDR1 and CDR2: SNHLY and FYNNEI. This chain's CDR3 is CASSEPGFNEQFF. CDR3 DNA: TGTGCCAGCAGTGAACCGGGTTTTAATGAGCAGTTCTTC.

V and J are TRBV7-9 and TRBJ1-3; no clear D gene. Trimming pared 1 base from V and 2 bases from J, leaving 9 bases between. Germline CDR1 SEHNR, CDR2 FQNEAQ (reference sequence). The CDR3 spans 15 residues. CDR3 protein: CASSLEAGTGNTIYF. The CDR3, as DNA: TGTGCCAGCAGCTTAGAGGCCGGGACTGGAAACACCATATATTTT.

This clone was seen just once. The chain recombines TRBV6-2 or TRBV6-3 with TRBJ1-1; D may be TRBD1 (5 bases). The CDR3 length is 14 residues. The germline V and J ends were trimmed by 2 bases and 0 bases, with 7 bases remaining between them. Looked up from germline, CDR1 is MNHEY and CDR2 is SVGEGT. CDR3 nucleotides: TGTGCCAGCAGTTACGGAGGGGTGAACACTGAAGCTTTCTTT. This translates into CASSYGGVNTEAFF.

This chain connects TRBV5-1 to TRBJ2-2; TRBD1 is a possible D gene (7 bases). Trimming removed 2 bases from V and 0 bases from J, with 14 bases in between. Per germline, CDR1 SGHRS and CDR2 YFSETQ. The CDR3 length is 17 residues. The CDR3: CASSFGQGGANTGELFF. CDR3 bases: TGCGCCAGCAGCTTTGGGCAGGGGGGCGCGAACACCGGGGAGCTGTTTTTT.

This chain joins TRBV19 and TRBJ1-2; a possible D gene is TRBD1 (5 bases). Germline V gene data show CDR1 as LNHDA and CDR2 as SQIVND (reference sequence). This CDR3 region has 12 residues. The V end was cut by 6 bases, the J end by 0 bases, with 5 bases between. The CDR3 DNA sequence: TGTGCCAGTAGGACAGCTAACTATGGCTACACCTTC. As protein: CASRTANYGYTF. The entire variable domain, with the rest obtained from reference TRBV19 and TRBJ1-2, is as follows: DGGITQSPKYLFRKEGQNVTLSCEQNLNHDAMYWYRQDPGQGLRLIYYSQIVNDFQKGDIAEGYSVSREKKESFPLTVTSAQKNPTAFYLCASRTANYGYTFGSGTRLTVV.